Reported below is one T cell receptor beta chain. Its antigen is still unknown. These data originate in a study of response to subunit inactivated influenza vaccine. TCRdb re-called the RT-PCR reads with MiXCR, one entry per CDR3 protein. The table lists around 480,000 distinct CDR3 sequences, about 15% of them singletons, with approximately 3% in the top ten. Study-wide results and caveats: The authors suggested that few new T cells are recruited per seasonal influenza vaccination.

The receptor was derived from a man between 50 and 69 years old who received an inactivated influenza vaccine. The sample was CD4+ T cells sorted from PBMCs, taken around 25 months after vaccination.

This CDR3 reads CASSLEDYDADTQYF. CDR3 DNA sequence: TGTGCCAGCAGCTTAGAGGACTACGACGCAGATACGCAGTATTTT. This chain links TRBV7-2 with TRBJ2-3; a possible D gene is TRBD2 (6 bases). The length of the CDR3 is 15 residues. Germline-derived CDR1 and CDR2 are SGHTA and FQGNSA. Deletions cut 1 base from V and 4 bases from J, with 12 bases between.